Each of the 30 T cell receptor beta chains below was sequenced from the same sample in a study of shared clonotypes between healthy human individuals. Terminally differentiated effector memory CD45RA+ cells were excluded by CCR7 positive selection of CD45RO-negative cells. The protocol was immunoSEQ multiplex PCR, while the TCRdb copy is restricted to in-frame clones and leaves out a portion. This sample yields approximately 650,000 clones, of which nearly 97% are seen a single time; 0.085% to 0.11% belongs to the top ten. Sequenced: naive CD8+ T cells sorted from blood. The source is a woman in her twenties or thirties in good health.

The chain joins TRBV10-3 to TRBJ2-5; D may be TRBD1 (6 bases). The last part of the DNA fits TRBJ2-7 better; the J call may be wrong. CDR3 size: 17 residues. Germline CDR1 ENHRY, CDR2 SYGVKD. The CDR3 DNA follows: TGTGCCATCAGTGAGTCGGGGGCGGACGGAATAACCTACGAGCAGTACTTC. Translating gives CAISESGADGITYEQYF.

The chain has TRBV5-6 and TRBJ1-1; D is undetermined. The V end lost 2 bases, the J end lost 4 bases, and 9 bases lay between the germline ends. Germline V lookup: CDR1 SGHDT, CDR2 YYEEEE. CDR3 length equals 13 residues. As DNA, the CDR3 is TGTGCCAGCAGCTTCGGGTGGGGCACTGAAGCTTTCTTT. Its translation is CASSFGWGTEAFF.

The chain links TRBV2 to TRBJ2-1; 11 bases agree with TRBD2. The ends lost 7 bases at V and 2 bases at J; junction bases unmatched: 7. This CDR3 contains 16 residues. Germline-derived CDR1 and CDR2 are SNHLY and FYNNEI. This chain's CDR3 is CASTKGLAVTYNEQFF. Written as DNA, the CDR3 is TGTGCCAGCACCAAGGGACTAGCGGTAACCTACAATGAGCAGTTCTTC.

This chain connects TRBV9 to TRBJ2-7, with TRBD1 identical over 11 bases. The CDR3 sequence is 13 residues long. CDR1 is SGDLS and CDR2 is YYNGEE in the germline V gene. Trimming cost V 7 bases and J 7 bases; bases outside gene matches: 7. In DNA, the CDR3 is TGTGCCAGCGCTGGACAGGGGGCGGGTGAGCAGTACTTC. The encoded protein is CASAGQGAGEQYF.

The chain couples TRBV7-6 to TRBJ2-5, with D possibly matching TRBD2 (5 bases). Trimming left V 4 bases short and J 1 base short, with 10 bases between. The germline V gene has CDR1 SGHVS and CDR2 FNYEAQ. The CDR3 extends over 14 amino acids. CDR3 sequence: CASSSRVGQETQYF. CDR3 coding DNA: TGTGCCAGCAGCTCGAGGGTGGGCCAAGAGACCCAGTACTTC.

CDR3 bases: TGTGCCAGCAGCCTTACTTGGACCACTTACAGCACTGGGGAACGGGCTTTCTTT. Translation: CASSLTWTTYSTGERAFF. V and J are TRBV5-5 and TRBJ1-1; no firm D call. The V gene lost 4 bases and the J gene lost 11 bases, with 33 bases spanning the gap. The CDR3 length is 18 residues. Germline V gene lookup returns CDR1 SGHKS and CDR2 YYEKEE (reference sequence).

The chain has TRBV11-2 and TRBJ2-1; TRBD2 is a possible D gene (5 bases). V gave up 1 base and J gave up 8 bases, with 9 bases separating them. CDR3 length: 13 residues. Germline CDR1 and CDR2: SGHAT and FQNNGV. CDR3 nucleotide sequence: TGTGCCAGCAGCTTAGGGGCTAGCCATGAGCAGTTCTTC. Translated: CASSLGASHEQFF.

This chain joins TRBV6-1 and TRBJ2-2, with D uncertain. The CDR3 spans 15 residues. From germline, CDR1 is MNHNS and CDR2 SASEGT. V was cut by 8 bases and J by 0 bases, with 13 bases left in between. The CDR3 region is CASPRSWTNTGELFF. DNA for the CDR3: TGTGCCAGCCCCCGATCATGGACGAACACCGGGGAGCTGTTTTTT.

This chain links TRBV15 with TRBJ1-2; D possibly corresponds to TRBD1 (5 bases). This CDR3 is 15 amino acids long. Per germline, CDR1 LNHNV and CDR2 YYDKDF (reference sequence). V shed 0 bases and J shed 0 bases, with 8 bases lying between them. The CDR3 DNA sequence: TGTGCCACCAGCAGAGATGGGGCTACTAACTATGGCTACACCTTC. Protein: CATSRDGATNYGYTF. The whole variable domain, filled in from reference TRBV15 and TRBJ1-2, reads DAMVIQNPRYQVTQFGKPVTLSCSQTLNHNVMYWYQQKSSQAPKLLFHYYDKDFNNEADTPDNFQSRRPNTSFCFLDIRSPGLGDTAMYLCATSRDGATNYGYTFGSGTRLTVV.

The chain employs TRBV2 and TRBJ2-2; D assignment may be TRBD1 or TRBD2 (6 bases each). Germline assignment: CDR1 SNHLY and CDR2 FYNNEI. Trimming pared 8 bases from V and 7 bases from J, leaving 17 bases between. The CDR3 totals 14 residues. Here the CDR3 DNA reads TGTGCCAGCTCGGCCGGGGGCGGTAACGGGGAGCTGTTTTTT. It codes for CASSAGGGNGELFF.

The V call is TRBV29-1, the J call TRBJ2-1; 8 bases match TRBD1. V was pared by 2 bases and J by 7 bases, with 7 bases of the junction left unmatched. CDR1 is SQVTM and CDR2 is ANQGSEA in the germline V gene. This CDR3 region has 14 residues. The CDR3 here is CSVEILQGGNEQFF. Written as DNA, the CDR3 is TGCAGCGTTGAAATTTTACAGGGGGGAAATGAGCAGTTCTTC.

About this clone: Other DNA sequences from this sample encode an identical CDR3 as well. This rearrangement joins TRBV27 to TRBJ1-5, with D possibly matching TRBD1 (5 bases). The length of the CDR3 is 14 residues. Trimming took 6 bases from V and 3 from J, leaving 12 bases between them. Germline-derived CDR1 and CDR2 are MNHEY and SMNVEV (reference sequence). CDR3 nucleotides: TGTGCCAGCAGCCACACAGGCTCCAATCAGCCCCAGCATTTT. Its protein is CASSHTGSNQPQHF.

The chain's CDR3 is CSVIADYNEQFF. CDR3 in DNA: TGCAGCGTGATAGCGGACTACAATGAGCAGTTCTTC. The genes are TRBV29-1 and TRBJ2-1, with a weak D call TRBD2 (6 bases). The germline gives CDR1 SQVTM, CDR2 ANQGSEA. The CDR3 length is 12 residues. The V end lost 6 bases, the J end lost 3 bases, and 9 bases lay between the germline ends.

The J gene is TRBJ1-1, the V gene TRBV7-8, with D hard to call. Germline loops: CDR1 SGHVS, CDR2 FQNEAQ. CDR3 length: 13 residues. V was trimmed by 3 bases and J by 1 base, leaving 6 bases between them. CDR3 protein: CASSFLENTEAFF. The CDR3 DNA follows: TGTGCCAGCAGCTTTCTGGAGAACACTGAAGCTTTCTTT.

The chain employs TRBV13 and TRBJ2-7, with 14 bases aligning to TRBD2. The CDR3 is made up of 18 amino acids. The V gene end was trimmed by 5 bases and the J gene end by 0 bases; junction bases not matched to a gene: 9. Germline V gene sequence: CDR1 PRHDT, CDR2 FYEKMQ (reference sequence). CDR3 in DNA: TGTGCCAGCAGCGTGCCGGGACTAGCGGGAGAGGGCTCCTACGAGCAGTACTTC. It encodes CASSVPGLAGEGSYEQYF.

The chain joins TRBV7-9 to TRBJ1-2; 10 bases map to TRBD1. There are 14 residues in the CDR3. Germline V gene data show CDR1 as SEHNR and CDR2 as FQNEAQ (reference sequence). Germline trimming cut 5 bases from V and 3 bases from J; bases unmatched to any gene: 3. CDR3 sequence reads: CASSETGGDYGYTF. CDR3 nucleotide sequence: TGTGCCAGCAGCGAGACAGGGGGCGACTATGGCTACACCTTC.

The gene calls are TRBV7-8 and TRBJ2-7; 10 bases line up with TRBD2. Germline V gene data show CDR1 as SGHVS and CDR2 as FQNEAQ. J lost 1 base, V lost 2 bases, and 5 bases had no gene match. The CDR3 spans 16 residues. CDR3 region: CASSLSGLADSYEQYF. The CDR3 DNA reads as TGTGCCAGCAGCTTAAGCGGACTAGCGGATTCCTACGAGCAGTACTTC.

The V gene is TRBV4-2, the J gene TRBJ2-5; 13 bases align to TRBD2. CDR3 size: 16 residues. V was pared by 4 bases and J by 4 bases, with 6 bases of the junction left unmatched. CDR1 LGHNA and CDR2 YNFKEQ come from the germline V gene. CDR3 DNA: TGTGCCAGCAGCCTGTGGACTAGCGGGAGAATAGAGACCCAGTACTTC. It encodes CASSLWTSGRIETQYF.

This chain connects TRBV9 to TRBJ2-2; possible D gene TRBD1, 5 bases. The length of the CDR3 is 15 residues. V was cut by 0 bases and J by 7 bases, with 13 bases left in between. In germline, CDR1 is SGDLS, CDR2 YYNGEE. CDR3 loop: CASSVGSRADGELFF. In DNA, the CDR3 is TGTGCCAGCAGCGTAGGAAGCAGGGCTGACGGGGAGCTGTTTTTT.

The DNA of the CDR3 is TGTGCCAGCAGCGTAGAAGGGACAGCTGAAAAACTGTTTTTT. Its protein product is CASSVEGTAEKLFF. This chain connects TRBV9 to TRBJ1-4; 7 positions agree with TRBD1. Trimming removed 0 bases from V and 7 bases from J; junction bases left unmatched: 3. The CDR3 contains 14 residues. The germline gives CDR1 SGDLS, CDR2 YYNGEE.

A single count supports this clone. CDR3 coding DNA: TGTGCCAGCAGGGCCAACAGGGGGTCTAGCTATGGCTACACCTTC. Its protein is CASRANRGSSYGYTF. The chain couples TRBV6-1 to TRBJ1-2; 8 positions agree with TRBD1. Germline V gene data show CDR1 as MNHNS and CDR2 as SASEGT. V was clipped by 6 bases and J by 4 bases; unmatched bases: 10. The CDR3 has 15 residues.

This chain links TRBV11-2 with TRBJ2-3, with D maybe TRBD1 (5 bases). Trimming shortened V by 5 bases and J by 3 bases, and 15 bases separated the two germline ends. Germline V gene lookup returns CDR1 SGHAT and CDR2 FQNNGV. This CDR3 spans 15 amino acids. The CDR3 DNA follows: TGTGCCAGCAGCCTCACAGGTATTTGGACAGATACGCAGTATTTT. It translates to CASSLTGIWTDTQYF.

V usage is TRBV28 and J usage is TRBJ2-2; D is uncertain. V was clipped by 5 bases and J by 8 bases, with 9 bases between them. CDR1 MDHEN and CDR2 SYDVKM come from the germline V gene. The CDR3 consists of 12 residues. For the CDR3, the DNA is TGTGCCAGCAGTCCCACTTCAGGGGAGCTGTTTTTT. Protein: CASSPTSGELFF. Full variable domain (outside the CDR3, taken from reference TRBV28 and TRBJ2-2): DVKVTQSSRYLVKRTGEKVFLECVQDMDHENMFWYRQDPGLGLRLIYFSYDVKMKEKGDIPEGYSVSREKKERFSLILESASTNQTSMYLCASSPTSGELFFGEGSRLTVL.

The chain carries TRBV27 and TRBJ1-5; TRBD1 might be the D (6 bases). In germline, CDR1 is MNHEY, CDR2 SMNVEV (reference sequence). There are 15 residues in the CDR3. Trimming removed 5 bases at V and 5 bases at J, with 16 bases between. The CDR3 is CASSPSTGSYQPQHF. The CDR3 region has the DNA TGTGCCAGCAGTCCCTCAACAGGGTCTTATCAGCCCCAGCATTTT.

This chain links TRBV28 with TRBJ2-7; 10 bases are a match to TRBD1. Germline assignment: CDR1 MDHEN and CDR2 SYDVKM. The V gene end was trimmed by 5 bases and the J gene end by 4 bases; junction bases not matched to a gene: 8. This CDR3 comprises 15 residues. The CDR3 is CASSPSPGQGYEQYF. The CDR3, as DNA: TGTGCCAGCAGTCCCTCCCCGGGACAGGGGTACGAGCAGTACTTC.

The chain links TRBV7-7 to TRBJ2-3; D gene uncertain. Germline V gives CDR1 SSHAT, CDR2 FNYEAQ (reference sequence). Trimming shortened V by 5 bases and J by 4 bases, and 10 bases separated the two germline ends. The CDR3 covers 13 residues. CDR3 sequence reads: CASSLYLSDTQYF. The CDR3 region has the DNA TGTGCCAGCAGCCTATACCTCTCAGATACGCAGTATTTT.

CDR3: CATFRWADTEAFF. The CDR3 bases are TGTGCCACCTTCAGATGGGCGGACACTGAAGCTTTCTTT. The chain combines TRBV11-2 with TRBJ1-1, with D unresolved. The germline CDR1 and CDR2 sequences are SGHAT and FQNNGV. This CDR3 spans 13 amino acids. V was trimmed by 10 bases and J by 3 bases, leaving 15 bases between them.

The chain joins TRBV27 to TRBJ2-5, with TRBD1 matching 9 bases. With V trimmed by 5 bases and J by 4 bases, 8 bases remained unmatched. The CDR3 runs 15 residues. Germline lookup yields CDR1 MNHEY and CDR2 SMNVEV (reference sequence). This CDR3 reads CASSETGGVRETQYF. In nucleotides, the CDR3 is TGTGCCAGCAGTGAGACAGGGGGGGTAAGAGAGACCCAGTACTTC.

The CDR3 DNA follows: TGTGCCAGCAGTTACGGGCAGCTAAATCAGGAGCAGTACTTC. Translated, it gives CASSYGQLNQEQYF. This sequence joins TRBV6-6 and TRBJ2-7, with D unclear. V was trimmed by 2 bases and J by 7 bases, leaving 15 bases between them. Germline V CDR1 and CDR2: MNHNY, SVGAGI (reference sequence). CDR3 size: 14 residues.

The rearrangement uses TRBV28 and TRBJ2-1, with a possible D match to TRBD2 (6 bases). V lost 11 bases and J 4 bases, leaving 15 bases between the germline ends. This CDR3 spans 13 amino acids. Germline V CDR1 and CDR2: MDHEN, SYDVKM. In nucleotides, the CDR3 is TGTGCCGCTGGGGGGTCTCGATACAATGAGCAGTTCTTC. Translated: CAAGGSRYNEQFF.